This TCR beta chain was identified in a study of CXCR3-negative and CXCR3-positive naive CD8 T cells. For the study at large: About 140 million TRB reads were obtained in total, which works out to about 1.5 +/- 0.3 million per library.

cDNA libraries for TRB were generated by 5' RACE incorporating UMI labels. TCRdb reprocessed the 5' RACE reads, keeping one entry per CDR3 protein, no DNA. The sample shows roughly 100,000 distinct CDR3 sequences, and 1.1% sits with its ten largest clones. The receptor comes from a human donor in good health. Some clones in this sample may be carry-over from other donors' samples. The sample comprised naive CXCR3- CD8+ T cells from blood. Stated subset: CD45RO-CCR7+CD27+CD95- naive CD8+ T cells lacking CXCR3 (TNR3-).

The CDR3 sequence: CASSYSTGAYNEQFF. This sequence joins TRBV6-6 and TRBJ2-1; TCRdb's D call, TRBD1, is unchecked because there is no DNA. The germline V gene has CDR1 MNHNY and CDR2 SVGAGI (reference sequence). The CDR3 has 15 residues.